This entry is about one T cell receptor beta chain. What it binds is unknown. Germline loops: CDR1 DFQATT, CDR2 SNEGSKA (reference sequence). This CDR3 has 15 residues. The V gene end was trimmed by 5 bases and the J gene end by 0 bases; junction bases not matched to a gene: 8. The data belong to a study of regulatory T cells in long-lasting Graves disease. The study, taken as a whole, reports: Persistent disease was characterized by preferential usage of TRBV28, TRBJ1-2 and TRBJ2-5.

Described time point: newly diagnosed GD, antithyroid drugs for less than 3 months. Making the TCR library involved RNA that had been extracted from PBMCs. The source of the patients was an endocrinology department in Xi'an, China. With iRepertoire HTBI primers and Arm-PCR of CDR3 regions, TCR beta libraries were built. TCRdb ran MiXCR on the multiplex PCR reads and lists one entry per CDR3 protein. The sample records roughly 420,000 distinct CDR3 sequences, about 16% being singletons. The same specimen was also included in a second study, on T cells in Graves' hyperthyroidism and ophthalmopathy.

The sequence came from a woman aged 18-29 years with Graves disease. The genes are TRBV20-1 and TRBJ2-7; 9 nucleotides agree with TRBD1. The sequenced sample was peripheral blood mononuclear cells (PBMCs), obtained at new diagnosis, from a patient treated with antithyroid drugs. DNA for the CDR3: TGCAGTGCTGCCGGGACAGGGAGAATCTCCTACGAGCAGTACTTC. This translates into CSAAGTGRISYEQYF.